The T cell receptor beta chain under discussion was sequenced for a study of blood T cells in healthy people across ages. PCR was performed a second time for 7 to 11 cycles using a sample-barcoded 5' primer and a J-beta primer mix. TCRdb passed the 5' RACE reads through MiXCR, listing each CDR3 protein once. The repertoire holds 1.4 million or so distinct CDR3 sequences, with approximately 42% as singletons. V gave up 5 bases and J gave up 0 bases; unmatched junction bases: 13. The CDR3 sequence is 18 residues long. Germline V gene lookup returns CDR1 KGHDR and CDR2 SFDVKD. The sample holds many counts of this clonotype.

This sequence was found in a woman younger than 30 in good health. Sequenced material: blood. This chain uses TRBV24-1 with TRBJ2-3; 7 bases match TRBD2. CDR3: CATSAAEASGYSTDTQYF. In DNA, the CDR3 is TGTGCCACCAGTGCGGCTGAGGCTAGCGGATATAGCACAGATACGCAGTATTTT.